This T cell receptor beta chain was recovered during a study of CD8 T cells in Susac syndrome. This CDR3 spans 12 amino acids. V was cut by 5 bases and J by 2 bases, with 4 bases left in between. The RNA input was roughly 0.45 to 1 ug, and it was reverse transcribed with random hexamers. MiXCR, applied by TCRdb to the immunoSEQ multiplex PCR reads, yields one record per CDR3 protein. The data show more than 120,000 distinct CDR3 sequences, 94% seen once. This sequence originates from a human donor in good health. Sample: CD4+ T cells from PBMCs. V is TRBV12-3 or TRBV12-4 and J is TRBJ1-5; the D is unclear. The CDR3 spells CASSPRNQPQHF. CDR3 DNA sequence: TGTGCCAGCAGTCCCCGCAATCAGCCCCAGCATTTT.